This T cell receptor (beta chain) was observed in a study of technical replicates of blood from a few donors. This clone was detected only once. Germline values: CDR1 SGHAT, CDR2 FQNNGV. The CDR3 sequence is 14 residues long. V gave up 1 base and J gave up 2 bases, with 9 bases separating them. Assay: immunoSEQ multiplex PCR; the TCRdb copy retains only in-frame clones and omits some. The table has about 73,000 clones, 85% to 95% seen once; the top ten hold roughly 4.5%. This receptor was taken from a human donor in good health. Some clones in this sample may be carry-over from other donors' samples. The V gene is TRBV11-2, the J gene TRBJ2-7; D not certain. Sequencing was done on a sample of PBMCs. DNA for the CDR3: TGTGCCAGCAGCTTAGTGCCTAGTACCTACGAGCAGTACTTC. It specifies CASSLVPSTYEQYF.